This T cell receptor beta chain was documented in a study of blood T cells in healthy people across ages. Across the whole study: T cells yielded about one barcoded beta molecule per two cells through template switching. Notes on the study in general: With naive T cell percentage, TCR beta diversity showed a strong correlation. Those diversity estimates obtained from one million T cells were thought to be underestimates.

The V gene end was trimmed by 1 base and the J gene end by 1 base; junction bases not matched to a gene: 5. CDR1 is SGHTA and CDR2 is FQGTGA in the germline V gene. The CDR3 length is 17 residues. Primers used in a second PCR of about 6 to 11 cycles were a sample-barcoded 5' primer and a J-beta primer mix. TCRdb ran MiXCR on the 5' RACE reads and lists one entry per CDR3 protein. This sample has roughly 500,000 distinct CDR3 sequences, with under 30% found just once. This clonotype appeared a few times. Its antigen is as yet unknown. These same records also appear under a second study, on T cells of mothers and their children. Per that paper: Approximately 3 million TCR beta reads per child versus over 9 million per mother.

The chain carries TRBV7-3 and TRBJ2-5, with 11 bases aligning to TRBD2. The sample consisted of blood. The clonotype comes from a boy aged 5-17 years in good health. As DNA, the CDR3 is TGTGCCAGCAGCTTAATGCCTAGCGGGGGGTCCCAAGAGACCCAGTACTTC. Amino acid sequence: CASSLMPSGGSQETQYF.